The 26 T cell receptor beta chains listed next were all sequenced from one sample in a study of cytomegalovirus exposure and HLA in healthy donors. Primers for the PCR totalled 60 Vbeta and 13 Jbeta. Assay used: immunoSEQ multiplex PCR; TCRdb lists only in-frame clones, some missing. Of hundreds of thousands of clones listed, roughly 85% are singletons. The sample consisted of PBMCs. The receptors derive from a male donor in good health and CMV-seronegative.

CDR3 in amino acids: CASSSMSGSGNTIYF. CDR3 sequence (DNA): TGCGCCAGCAGCTCGATGAGCGGATCTGGAAACACCATATATTTT. The J gene is TRBJ1-3, the V gene TRBV5-1; D uncertain. The CDR3 has 15 residues. Trimming left V 3 bases short and J 1 base short, with 11 bases between. The V gene's germline CDR1 is SGHRS and CDR2 YFSETQ.

The chain combines TRBV7-7 with TRBJ2-5; weak D call: TRBD1 (6 bases). Trimming took 3 bases from V and 5 from J, leaving 16 bases between them. This CDR3 region has 15 residues. CDR1 SSHAT and CDR2 FNYEAQ come from the germline V gene (reference sequence). The CDR3: CASSLATGSGETQYF. The CDR3 DNA reads TGTGCCAGCAGCTTGGCAACAGGGTCGGGGGAGACCCAGTACTTC.

This clone appeared a few times. The CDR3 region is CASSQSGTGGWNEQFF. The CDR3 coding sequence is TGCGCCAGCAGCCAATCTGGGACAGGGGGTTGGAATGAGCAGTTCTTC. The V gene is TRBV4-3, the J gene TRBJ2-1, with TRBD1 matching over 11 bases. After removal of 2 bases from V and 7 bases from J, the junction contained 7 bases not matched to a gene. CDR1 and CDR2 from the germline V gene are LGHNA and YSLEER. This CDR3 comprises 16 residues.

The rearrangement links TRBV27 to TRBJ1-1; D is possibly TRBD1 (5 bases). The germline gives CDR1 MNHEY, CDR2 SMNVEV (reference sequence). The CDR3 has 17 residues. V was cut by 0 bases and J by 5 bases, with 19 bases left in between. The DNA of the CDR3 is TGTGCCAGCAGTTTATCCCAGGGCCTCAGGCTGGTGACTGAAGCTTTCTTT. Its translation: CASSLSQGLRLVTEAFF.

This clone was seen ten or more times. This chain's CDR3 is CASSFNLGRQVSGNTIYF. The DNA for the CDR3 is TGTGCCAGCAGCTTCAACCTTGGACGACAGGTCTCTGGAAACACCATATATTTT. The rearrangement joins TRBV7-9 to TRBJ1-3; possible D gene TRBD1, 6 bases. CDR1 and CDR2 from the germline V gene are SEHNR and FQNEAQ (reference sequence). Trimming stripped 3 bases from V and 0 bases from J, with 18 bases between. The CDR3 consists of 18 residues. Together with reference TRBV7-9 and TRBJ1-3, the CDR3 gives the full variable domain: DTGVSQNPRHKITKRGQNVTFRCDPISEHNRLYWYRQTLGQGPEFLTYFQNEAQLEKSRLLSDRFSAERPKGSFSTLEIQRTEQGDSAMYLCASSFNLGRQVSGNTIYFGEGSWLTVV.

V gene TRBV30 combines with J gene TRBJ2-5, with a weak D call TRBD1 (5 bases). Judging by the DNA end, TRBJ2-7 fits better; the J call may be wrong. In germline, CDR1 is GTSNPN, CDR2 SVGIG (reference sequence). This CDR3 comprises 16 residues. DNA for the CDR3: TGTGCCTGGAGTCCCTCCAGGGTTTTGAGCTCCTACGAGCAGTACTTC. Its protein is CAWSPSRVLSSYEQYF.

This clone was picked up a small number of times. V usage is TRBV2 and J usage is TRBJ2-7; 9 bases are a match to TRBD1. J gave up 3 bases and V 6 bases, and 6 bases lay outside the gene matches. CDR1 SNHLY and CDR2 FYNNEI come from the germline V gene. The CDR3 consists of 14 residues. This CDR3 reads CASRLQGARYEQYF. CDR3 nucleotide sequence: TGTGCCAGCAGGTTACAGGGGGCCCGCTACGAGCAGTACTTC.

A few counts support this clone. This chain links TRBV30 with TRBJ2-7; possible D gene TRBD1, 5 bases. CDR1 is GTSNPN, CDR2 SVGIG, per germline (reference sequence). The CDR3 consists of 13 residues. Trimming took off 6 bases at V and 2 bases at J, with 14 bases between the two ends. In DNA, the CDR3 is TGTGCCTGTGAACCTCAGGGCACCTACGAGCAGTACTTC. Protein product: CACEPQGTYEQYF.

The J gene is TRBJ2-3, the V gene TRBV19; D gene ambiguous. V lost 3 bases to trimming and J lost 2 bases, with 9 bases between them. The CDR3 has 14 amino acids. The germline V gene encodes CDR1 LNHDA and CDR2 SQIVND (reference sequence). Written as DNA, the CDR3 is TGTGCCAGTAGTATCCGAGAGCACACAGATACGCAGTATTTT. This codes for CASSIREHTDTQYF. Looking up the rest from reference TRBV19 and TRBJ2-3 gives the full variable domain: DGGITQSPKYLFRKEGQNVTLSCEQNLNHDAMYWYRQDPGQGLRLIYYSQIVNDFQKGDIAEGYSVSREKKESFPLTVTSAQKNPTAFYLCASSIREHTDTQYFGPGTRLTVL.

This clone was detected once. The chain couples TRBV10-3 to TRBJ1-2; possible D gene TRBD1, 6 bases. CDR3 size: 15 residues. Germline lookup yields CDR1 ENHRY and CDR2 SYGVKD. Trimming left V 2 bases short and J 4 bases short, with 14 bases between. The CDR3 loop reads CAISEPGTILYGYTF. The CDR3 region has the DNA TGTGCCATCAGTGAGCCCGGGACAATACTCTATGGCTACACCTTC.

This chain joins TRBV19 and TRBJ2-7; D is perhaps TRBD1 (5 bases). Looked up from germline, CDR1 is LNHDA and CDR2 is SQIVND (reference sequence). V dropped 5 bases and J dropped 6 bases, with 8 bases sitting between them. The CDR3 loop spans 11 amino acids. The CDR3 bases are TGTGCCAGTAGTTGGGGCCGCGAGCAGTACTTC. The encoded protein is CASSWGREQYF.

The chain uses TRBV6-1 and TRBJ1-1; D gene unclear. Trimming shortened V by 8 bases and J by 10 bases, and 26 bases separated the two germline ends. There are 15 residues in the CDR3. Germline assignment: CDR1 MNHNS and CDR2 SASEGT. The CDR3 nucleotides read TGTGCCAGCTTTGGAGGAGGGCGAGGGCCGTGGGTAGCTTTCTTT. This translates into CASFGGGRGPWVAFF.

The chain carries TRBV2 and TRBJ1-2; TRBD1 matches at 8 bases. Germline V gene sequence: CDR1 SNHLY, CDR2 FYNNEI. V shed 0 bases, J shed 8 bases, and the junction held 8 bases outside the gene matches. The length of the CDR3 is 15 residues. The CDR3 is CASSEAGRQGYGYTF. CDR3 sequence (DNA): TGTGCCAGCAGTGAAGCAGGTAGACAGGGGTACGGCTACACCTTC.

The chain uses TRBV2 and TRBJ2-6, with TRBD1 matching over 7 bases. Trimming removed 4 bases from V and 4 bases from J; junction bases left unmatched: 7. This CDR3 has 16 amino acids. CDR1 is SNHLY, CDR2 FYNNEI, per germline. This CDR3 reads CASSGGKGAGANVLTF. DNA for the CDR3: TGTGCCAGCAGTGGTGGAAAGGGGGCCGGGGCCAACGTCCTGACTTTC.

This clone was seen a handful of times. CDR3 coding DNA: TGCGCCAGCAGCCAAGATAAAAGAGCTTGCAATCAGCCCCAGCATTTT. It translates to CASSQDKRACNQPQHF. The chain joins TRBV4-3 to TRBJ1-5; D gene uncertain. Deletions cut 0 bases from V and 2 bases from J, with 11 bases between. This CDR3 spans 16 amino acids. The germline gives CDR1 LGHNA, CDR2 YSLEER.

The chain is built from TRBV11-3 and TRBJ2-3, with 11 bases that match TRBD2. The ends lost 5 bases at V and 2 bases at J; junction bases unmatched: 12. This CDR3 region has 18 residues. Looked up from germline, CDR1 is SGHNT and CDR2 is YENEEA. This CDR3 reads CASSLGTSGTVYTDTQYF. In DNA form, the CDR3 reads TGTGCCAGCAGCCTAGGGACTAGCGGCACAGTATACACAGATACGCAGTATTTT.

The chain uses TRBV5-3 and TRBJ2-3; D might be TRBD2 (6 bases). TRBV5-3 has ORF status, its function being uncertain. With 1 base removed from V and 2 bases from J, the gap between germline ends came to 26 bases. The CDR3 extends over 20 amino acids. CDR3 DNA: TGTGCCAGAAGCTTGCCCCGAAGTAGCGGCTCAATCGTAACCACAGATACGCAGTATTTT. Translated, it gives CARSLPRSSGSIVTTDTQYF.

The chain has TRBV11-2 and TRBJ1-5, with D unclear. V lost 6 bases and J lost 1, with 19 bases in between. Germline V gene lookup returns CDR1 SGHAT and CDR2 FQNNGV. The CDR3 has 17 amino acids. The CDR3 DNA reads as TGTGCCAGCAGTACATCCGCGGTCAGACGGAGCAATCAGCCCCAGCATTTT. It specifies CASSTSAVRRSNQPQHF. Drawing the rest from reference TRBV11-2 and TRBJ1-5, the complete variable domain is EAGVAQSPRYKIIEKRQSVAFWCNPISGHATLYWYQQILGQGPKLLIQFQNNGVVDDSQLPKDRFSAERLKGVDSTLKIQPAKLEDSAVYLCASSTSAVRRSNQPQHFGDGTRLSIL.

The chain uses TRBV2 and TRBJ2-5; D is possibly TRBD1 (6 bases). Per the germline V gene, CDR1 is SNHLY and CDR2 is FYNNEI. The CDR3 has 10 residues. The V and J ends lost 8 bases and 8 bases respectively, with 9 bases between them. The CDR3 is CASGTTTQYF. The CDR3 coding sequence is TGTGCCAGCGGGACAACAACCCAGTACTTC.

The chain recombines TRBV5-8 with TRBJ1-1; 10 positions match TRBD1. The V gene's germline CDR1 is SGHTS and CDR2 YDEGEE. This CDR3 contains 15 residues. J lost 5 bases, V lost 0 bases, and 4 bases had no gene match. Here the CDR3 DNA reads TGTGCCAGCAGCTTGGGGGACAGGGGTAGAACTGAAGCTTTCTTT. Translation gives CASSLGDRGRTEAFF.

V and J are TRBV28 and TRBJ2-7; 7 bases match TRBD1. This CDR3 contains 16 residues. Germline V gene lookup returns CDR1 MDHEN and CDR2 SYDVKM. The V gene end was trimmed by 5 bases and the J gene end by 0 bases; junction bases not matched to a gene: 10. The CDR3 protein is CASSPRPGQSSYEQYF. CDR3 coding DNA: TGTGCCAGCAGTCCTAGGCCGGGACAGAGCTCCTACGAGCAGTACTTC.

CDR3: CASTFGERETKAFF. In DNA, the CDR3 is TGTGCCAGCACCTTCGGTGAGCGGGAAACTAAAGCTTTCTTT. The chain is built from TRBV7-7 and TRBJ1-1; D unresolved. V lost 7 bases and J lost 9, with 21 bases in between. Germline CDR1 reads SSHAT; CDR2 reads FNYEAQ (reference sequence). This CDR3 is built from 14 residues.

V is TRBV19 and J is TRBJ2-7; perhaps TRBD1 as D (6 bases). CDR3 size: 15 residues. Germline-derived CDR1 and CDR2 are LNHDA and SQIVND (reference sequence). Trimming removed 2 bases at V and 3 bases at J, with 14 bases between. The CDR3 loop is CASSILSGAHYEQYF. CDR3 nucleotides: TGTGCCAGTAGTATACTCTCAGGGGCCCACTACGAGCAGTACTTC.

The chain employs TRBV2 and TRBJ1-5; TRBD1 is a possible D gene (6 bases). V lost 7 bases and J lost 1, with 14 bases in between. The CDR3 totals 15 residues. Germline CDR1 SNHLY, CDR2 FYNNEI. The CDR3 DNA follows: TGTGCCAGCACCCTAGGACAGATGAGCAATCAGCCCCAGCATTTT. Protein: CASTLGQMSNQPQHF.

The chain carries TRBV14 and TRBJ2-2; D is perhaps TRBD1 (7 bases). Germline values: CDR1 SGHDN, CDR2 FVKESK. Trimming removed 5 bases from V and 4 bases from J, with 17 bases in between. The CDR3 spans 16 residues. The CDR3 DNA follows: TGTGCCAGCAGCGTACACCAGGGGGGTATCACCGGGGAGCTGTTTTTT. Translating gives CASSVHQGGITGELFF.

This clone came up a few times. The J gene is TRBJ2-7, the V gene TRBV11-3, with TRBD1 matching 9 bases. The V gene end was trimmed by 1 base and the J gene end by 2 bases; junction bases not matched to a gene: 3. There are 15 residues in the CDR3. CDR1 and CDR2 (germline): SGHNT, YENEEA. CDR3 amino acids: CASSLVGTGPYEQYF. The CDR3 region has the DNA TGTGCCAGCAGCTTAGTAGGGACAGGGCCCTACGAGCAGTACTTC.